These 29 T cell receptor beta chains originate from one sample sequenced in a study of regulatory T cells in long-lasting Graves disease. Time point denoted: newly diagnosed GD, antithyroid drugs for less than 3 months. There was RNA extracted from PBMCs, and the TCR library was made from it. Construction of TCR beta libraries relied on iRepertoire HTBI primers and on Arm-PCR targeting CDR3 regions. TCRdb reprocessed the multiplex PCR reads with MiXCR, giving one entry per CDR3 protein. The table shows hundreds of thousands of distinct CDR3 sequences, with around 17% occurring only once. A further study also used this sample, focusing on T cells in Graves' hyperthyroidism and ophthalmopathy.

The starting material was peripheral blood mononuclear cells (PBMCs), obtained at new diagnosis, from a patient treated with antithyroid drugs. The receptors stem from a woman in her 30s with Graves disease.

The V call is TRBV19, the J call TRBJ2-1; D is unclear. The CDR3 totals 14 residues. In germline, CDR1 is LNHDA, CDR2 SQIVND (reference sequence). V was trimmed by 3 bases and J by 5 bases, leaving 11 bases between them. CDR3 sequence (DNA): TGTGCCAGTAGTATCGGCGCAACGGACAATGAGCAGTTCTTC. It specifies CASSIGATDNEQFF.

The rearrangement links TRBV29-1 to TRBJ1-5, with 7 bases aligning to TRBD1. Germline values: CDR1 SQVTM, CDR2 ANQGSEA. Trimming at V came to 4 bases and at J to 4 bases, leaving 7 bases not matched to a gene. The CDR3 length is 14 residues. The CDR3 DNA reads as TGCAGCGTTGTGGGGACAGTCCCAAATCAGCCCCAGCATTTT. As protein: CSVVGTVPNQPQHF. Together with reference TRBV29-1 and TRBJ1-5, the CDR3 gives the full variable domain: SAVISQKPSRDICQRGTSLTIQCQVDSQVTMMFWYRQQPGQSLTLIATANQGSEATYESGFVIDKFPISRPNLTFSTLTVSNMSPEDSSIYLCSVVGTVPNQPQHFGDGTRLSIL.

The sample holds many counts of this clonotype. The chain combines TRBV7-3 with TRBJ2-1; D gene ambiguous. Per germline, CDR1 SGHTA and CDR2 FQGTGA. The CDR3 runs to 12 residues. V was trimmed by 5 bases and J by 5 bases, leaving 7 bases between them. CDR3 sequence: CASSQANNEQFF. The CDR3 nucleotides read TGTGCCAGCAGCCAGGCTAACAATGAGCAGTTCTTC.

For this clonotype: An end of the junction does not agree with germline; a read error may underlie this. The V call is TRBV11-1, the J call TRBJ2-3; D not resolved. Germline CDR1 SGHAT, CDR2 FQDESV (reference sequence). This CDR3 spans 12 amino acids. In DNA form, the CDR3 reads TGTGCCAGCAGCTTAGCGGGCGATACGCGGTATTTT. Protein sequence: CASSLAGDTRYF. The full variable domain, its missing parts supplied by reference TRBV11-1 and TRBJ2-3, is EAEVAQSPRYKITEKSQAVAFWCDPISGHATLYWYRQILGQGPELLVQFQDESVVDDSQLPKDRFSAERLKGVDSTLKIQPAELGDSAMYLCASSLAGDTRYFGPGTRLTVL.

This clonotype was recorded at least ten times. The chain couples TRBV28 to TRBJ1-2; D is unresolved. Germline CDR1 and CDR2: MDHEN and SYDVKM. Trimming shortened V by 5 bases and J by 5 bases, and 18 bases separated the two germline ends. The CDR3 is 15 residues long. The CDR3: CASSTIGSTSYGYTF. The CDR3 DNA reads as TGTGCCAGCAGTACAATAGGATCGACGTCATATGGCTACACCTTC.

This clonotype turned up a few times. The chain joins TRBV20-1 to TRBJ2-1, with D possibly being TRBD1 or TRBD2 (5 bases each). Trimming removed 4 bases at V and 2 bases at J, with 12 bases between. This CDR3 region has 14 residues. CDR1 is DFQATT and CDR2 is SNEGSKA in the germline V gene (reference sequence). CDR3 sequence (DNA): TGCAGTGCTACCCCGGGACCCCCCTACAATGAGCAGTTCTTC. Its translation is CSATPGPPYNEQFF.

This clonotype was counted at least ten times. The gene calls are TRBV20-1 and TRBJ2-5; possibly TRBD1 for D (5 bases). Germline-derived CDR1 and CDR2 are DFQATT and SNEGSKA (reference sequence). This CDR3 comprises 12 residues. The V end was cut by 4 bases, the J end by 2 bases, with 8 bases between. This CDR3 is CSATRTQETQYF. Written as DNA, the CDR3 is TGCAGTGCTACTAGGACACAAGAGACCCAGTACTTC.

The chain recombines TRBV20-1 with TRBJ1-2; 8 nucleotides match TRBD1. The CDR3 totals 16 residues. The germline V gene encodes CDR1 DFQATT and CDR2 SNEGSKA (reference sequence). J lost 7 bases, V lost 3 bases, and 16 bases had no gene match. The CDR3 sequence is CSASPFEDRADCGYTF. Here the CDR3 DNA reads TGCAGTGCTAGCCCATTCGAGGACAGGGCAGACTGTGGCTACACCTTC.

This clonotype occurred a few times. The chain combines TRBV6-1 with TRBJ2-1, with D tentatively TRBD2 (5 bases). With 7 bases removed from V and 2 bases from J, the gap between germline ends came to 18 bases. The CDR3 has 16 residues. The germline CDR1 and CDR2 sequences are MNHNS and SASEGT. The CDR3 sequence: CASKAGLGGPYNEQFF. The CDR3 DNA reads TGTGCCAGCAAAGCCGGTCTCGGCGGGCCCTACAATGAGCAGTTCTTC.

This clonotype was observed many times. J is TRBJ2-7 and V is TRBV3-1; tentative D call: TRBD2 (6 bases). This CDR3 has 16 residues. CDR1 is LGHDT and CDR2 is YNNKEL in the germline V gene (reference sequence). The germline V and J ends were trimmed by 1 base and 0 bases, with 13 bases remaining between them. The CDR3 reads CASSQGGLGGSYEQYF. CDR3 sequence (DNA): TGTGCCAGCAGCCAAGGCGGCCTCGGGGGCTCCTACGAGCAGTACTTC.

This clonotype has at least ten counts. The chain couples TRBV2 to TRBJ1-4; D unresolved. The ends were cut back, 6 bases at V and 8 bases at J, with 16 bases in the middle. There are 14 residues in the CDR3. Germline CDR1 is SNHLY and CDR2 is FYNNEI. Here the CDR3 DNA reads TGTGCCAGCAGAGTAGGCAGCCCGGGGGAAAAACTGTTTTTT. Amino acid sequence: CASRVGSPGEKLFF.

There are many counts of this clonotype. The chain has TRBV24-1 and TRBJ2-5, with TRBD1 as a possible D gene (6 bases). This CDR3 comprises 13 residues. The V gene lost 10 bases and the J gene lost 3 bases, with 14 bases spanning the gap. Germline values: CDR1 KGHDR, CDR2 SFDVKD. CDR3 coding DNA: TGTGCCACGCGCGCCACAGGGAAAGAGACCCAGTACTTC. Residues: CATRATGKETQYF.

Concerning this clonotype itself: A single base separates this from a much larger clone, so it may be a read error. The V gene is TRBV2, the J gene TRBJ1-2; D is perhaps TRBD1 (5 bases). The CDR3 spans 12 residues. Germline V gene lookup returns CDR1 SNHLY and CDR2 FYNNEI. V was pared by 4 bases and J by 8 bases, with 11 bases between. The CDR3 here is CASSAWGPGYTF. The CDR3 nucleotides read TGTGCCAGCAGTGCCTGGGGCCCGGGCTACACCTTC.

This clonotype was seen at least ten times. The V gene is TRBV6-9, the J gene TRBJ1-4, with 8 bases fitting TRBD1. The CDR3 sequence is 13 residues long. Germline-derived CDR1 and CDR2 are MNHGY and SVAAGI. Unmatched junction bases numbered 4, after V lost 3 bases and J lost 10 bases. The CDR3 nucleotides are TGTGCCAGCAGTTACGGACAGGGAGGAAAACTGTTTTTT. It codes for CASSYGQGGKLFF.

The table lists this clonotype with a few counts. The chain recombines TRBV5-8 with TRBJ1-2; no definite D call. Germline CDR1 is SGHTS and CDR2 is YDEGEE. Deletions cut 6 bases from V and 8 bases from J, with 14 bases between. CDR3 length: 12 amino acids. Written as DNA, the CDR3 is TGTGCCAGCACCCTCCGGGTCCGAGGCTACACCTTC. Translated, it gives CASTLRVRGYTF.

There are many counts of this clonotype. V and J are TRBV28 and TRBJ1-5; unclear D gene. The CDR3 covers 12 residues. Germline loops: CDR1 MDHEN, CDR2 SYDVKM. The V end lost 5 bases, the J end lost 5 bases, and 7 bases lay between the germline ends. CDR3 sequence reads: CASSREDQPQHF. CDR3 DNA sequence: TGTGCCAGCAGTAGGGAGGATCAGCCCCAGCATTTT.

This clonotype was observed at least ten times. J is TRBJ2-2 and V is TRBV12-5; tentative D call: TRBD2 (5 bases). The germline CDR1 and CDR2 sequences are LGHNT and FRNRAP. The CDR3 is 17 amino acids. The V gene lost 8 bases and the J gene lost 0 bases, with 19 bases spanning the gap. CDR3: CASSWARSGTNTGELFF. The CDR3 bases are TGTGCTAGTTCGTGGGCGCGGAGCGGTACGAACACCGGGGAGCTGTTTTTT.

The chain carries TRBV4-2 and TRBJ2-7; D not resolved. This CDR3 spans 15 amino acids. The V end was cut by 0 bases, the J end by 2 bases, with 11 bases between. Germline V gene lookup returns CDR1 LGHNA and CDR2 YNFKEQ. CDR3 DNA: TGTGCCAGCAGCCAAGATTCGGACCCCACCTACGAGCAGTACTTC. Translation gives CASSQDSDPTYEQYF.

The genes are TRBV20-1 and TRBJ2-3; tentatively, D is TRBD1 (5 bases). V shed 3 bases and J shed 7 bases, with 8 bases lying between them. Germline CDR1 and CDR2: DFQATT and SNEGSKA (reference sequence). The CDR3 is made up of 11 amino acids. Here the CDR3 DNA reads TGCAGTGCTAGGGGGCCCAATACGCAGTATTTT. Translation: CSARGPNTQYF.

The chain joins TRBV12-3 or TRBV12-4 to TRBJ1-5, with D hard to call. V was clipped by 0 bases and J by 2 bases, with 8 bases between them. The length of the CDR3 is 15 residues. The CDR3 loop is CASSLAGFGNQPQHF. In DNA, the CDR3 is TGTGCCAGCAGTTTAGCCGGGTTTGGCAATCAGCCCCAGCATTTT.

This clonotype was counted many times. The CDR3 loop is CASTRKEDIQPQHF. The CDR3, as DNA: TGTGCCAGCACCCGTAAAGAGGATATTCAGCCCCAGCATTTT. V gene TRBV6-1 combines with J gene TRBJ1-5; D unclear. V was shortened by 7 bases and J by 6 bases, with 16 bases between the two germline ends. Germline CDR1 reads MNHNS; CDR2 reads SASEGT. The CDR3 is 14 residues long.

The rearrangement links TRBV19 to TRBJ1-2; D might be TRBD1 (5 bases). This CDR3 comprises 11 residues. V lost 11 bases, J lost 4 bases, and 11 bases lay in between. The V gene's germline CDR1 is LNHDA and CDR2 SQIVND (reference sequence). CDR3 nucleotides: TGTGCCGCTCTGGGGGGCTATGGCTACACCTTC. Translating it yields CAALGGYGYTF. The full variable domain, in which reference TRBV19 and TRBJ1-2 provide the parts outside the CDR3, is DGGITQSPKYLFRKEGQNVTLSCEQNLNHDAMYWYRQDPGQGLRLIYYSQIVNDFQKGDIAEGYSVSREKKESFPLTVTSAQKNPTAFYLCAALGGYGYTFGSGTRLTVV.

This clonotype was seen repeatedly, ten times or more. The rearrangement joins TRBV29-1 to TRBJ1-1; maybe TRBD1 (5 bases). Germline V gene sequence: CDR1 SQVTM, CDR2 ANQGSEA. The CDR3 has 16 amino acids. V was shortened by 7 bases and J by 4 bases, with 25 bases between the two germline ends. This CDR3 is CSAGAATRIGATEAFF. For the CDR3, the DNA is TGCAGCGCTGGGGCTGCGACGAGGATCGGGGCCACTGAAGCTTTCTTT.

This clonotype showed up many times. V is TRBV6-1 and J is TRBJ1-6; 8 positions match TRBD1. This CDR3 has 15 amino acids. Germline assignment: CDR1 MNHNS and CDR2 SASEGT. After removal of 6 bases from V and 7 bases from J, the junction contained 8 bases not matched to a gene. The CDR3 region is CASRSTDRENSPLHF. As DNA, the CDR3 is TGTGCCAGCAGATCGACGGACAGGGAAAATTCACCCCTCCACTTT.

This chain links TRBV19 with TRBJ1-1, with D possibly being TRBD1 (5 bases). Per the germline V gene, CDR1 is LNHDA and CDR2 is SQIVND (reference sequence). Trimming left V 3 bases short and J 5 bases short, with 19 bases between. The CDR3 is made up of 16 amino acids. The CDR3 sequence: CASSIPTTGGSTEAFF. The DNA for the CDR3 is TGTGCCAGTAGTATCCCTACGACCGGGGGTTCTACTGAAGCTTTCTTT.

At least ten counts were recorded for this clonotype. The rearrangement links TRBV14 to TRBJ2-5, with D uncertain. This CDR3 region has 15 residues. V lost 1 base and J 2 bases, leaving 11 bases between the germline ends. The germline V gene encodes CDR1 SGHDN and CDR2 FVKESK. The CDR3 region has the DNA TGTGCCAGCAGCCAAGTTGGGAAAGTTCAAGAGACCCAGTACTTC. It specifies CASSQVGKVQETQYF.

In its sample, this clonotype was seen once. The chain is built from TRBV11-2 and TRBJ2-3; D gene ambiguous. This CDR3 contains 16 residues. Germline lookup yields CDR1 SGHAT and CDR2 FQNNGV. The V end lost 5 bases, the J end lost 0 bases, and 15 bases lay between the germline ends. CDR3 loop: CASSPIRASSTDTQYF. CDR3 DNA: TGTGCCAGCAGCCCTATCCGAGCTTCTAGCACAGATACGCAGTATTTT.

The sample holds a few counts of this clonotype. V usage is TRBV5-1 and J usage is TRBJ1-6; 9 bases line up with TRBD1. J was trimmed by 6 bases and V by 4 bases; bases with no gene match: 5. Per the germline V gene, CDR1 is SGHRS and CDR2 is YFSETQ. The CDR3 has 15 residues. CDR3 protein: CASSLDRGSNSPLHF. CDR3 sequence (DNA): TGCGCCAGCAGCCTTGACAGGGGGAGTAATTCACCCCTCCACTTT.

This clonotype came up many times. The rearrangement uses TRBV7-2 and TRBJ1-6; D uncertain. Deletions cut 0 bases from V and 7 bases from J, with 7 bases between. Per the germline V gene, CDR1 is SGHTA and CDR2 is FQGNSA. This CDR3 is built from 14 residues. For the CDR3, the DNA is TGTGCCAGCAGCTTAGCCGGGTCGAATTCACCCCTCCACTTT. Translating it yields CASSLAGSNSPLHF.